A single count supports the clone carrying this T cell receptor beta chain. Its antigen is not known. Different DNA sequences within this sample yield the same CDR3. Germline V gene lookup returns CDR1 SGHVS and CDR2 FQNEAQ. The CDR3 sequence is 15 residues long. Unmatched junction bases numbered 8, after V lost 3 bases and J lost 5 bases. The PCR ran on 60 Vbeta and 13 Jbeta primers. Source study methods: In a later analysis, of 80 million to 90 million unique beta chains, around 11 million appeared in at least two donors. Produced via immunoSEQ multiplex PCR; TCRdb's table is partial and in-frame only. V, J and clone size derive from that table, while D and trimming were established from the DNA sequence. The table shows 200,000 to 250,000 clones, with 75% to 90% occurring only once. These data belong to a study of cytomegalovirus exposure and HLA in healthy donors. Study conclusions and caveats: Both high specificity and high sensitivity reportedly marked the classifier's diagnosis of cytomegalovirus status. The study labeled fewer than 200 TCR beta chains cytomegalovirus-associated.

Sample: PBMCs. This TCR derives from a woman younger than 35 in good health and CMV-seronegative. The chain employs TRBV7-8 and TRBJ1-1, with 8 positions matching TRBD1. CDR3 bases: TGTGCCAGCAGCTTCGTACGACAGGGGCGAACTGAAGCTTTCTTT. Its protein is CASSFVRQGRTEAFF.